This TCR beta chain is drawn from a study of OX40 agonist ivuxolimab in advanced cancers. About the investigation overall: Ivuxolimab, which targeted the costimulatory receptor OX40 (CD134), was an agonistic, fully human IgG2 monoclonal antibody. Intravenous ivuxolimab was administered to patients every 2 weeks at six dose levels: 0.01, 0.1, 0.3, 1.5, 3 and 10 mg/kg. Of the roughly 52 dose-escalation patients, hepatocellular carcinoma was present in approximately 20, melanoma in roughly 15, renal cell carcinoma in 9 and head and neck cancer in 9. In the dose-escalation cohort, around four fifths of patients were male, and the mean age was 60 years with a range of roughly 20 to 79. Patients were allowed to have had prior anti-PD-1, anti-PD-L1 or anti-CTLA-4 therapy, and more than 30% of the dose-escalation patients had previously received checkpoint inhibitors. Partial responses were achieved by three dose-escalation patients, of whom one had hepatocellular carcinoma and two had cutaneous melanoma. Peripheral TCRbeta sequencing aimed to test whether ivuxolimab altered TCR sequence diversity and caused clonal T-cell expansion. The paper covers the monotherapy dose-escalation part of the phase I ivuxolimab trial, which included N ≈ 57 patients.

Patients with a history of autoimmune disease or receiving systemic immunosuppression were excluded from the trial. Peripheral blood for TCR sequencing was collected from all dose cohorts at baseline, on cycle 4 day 1, and on cycle 7 day 1. Samples came from an open-label, multicenter, first-in-human phase I dose-escalation trial of ivuxolimab. Adults with locally advanced or metastatic melanoma, renal cell carcinoma, hepatocellular carcinoma or head and neck squamous cell carcinoma were enrolled in the trial. Before TCR sequencing, CD4+ T cells and CD8+ T cells from peripheral blood were sorted into separate populations. Results the study describes overall, beyond this receptor: In the 0.1-3.0 mg/kg groups, partial responders were among the patients with the lowest normalized peripheral clonal expansion, particularly in CD8+ T cells. After ivuxolimab, more expanded clones were found on average in CD8+ T cells than in CD4+ T cells. Low levels of normalized T-cell clonal expansion were also seen in some patients who did not respond. The antigen specificity of the peripheral T cells that underwent clonal expansion was not determined. Clonal expansion of both CD4+ and CD8+ blood T cells was observed from baseline to week 6 at doses 0.1 to 3.0 mg/kg.

Notes on this clone: The antigen this receptor binds is unknown. No much larger clone exists at a distance of one base, and base qualities are not known.

For sequencing of the TCRbeta CDR3 region, genomic DNA was extracted from the sorted cells. The immunoSEQ Assay was used for sequencing of TCRbeta CDR3 regions. In its TCRdb copy, this immuneACCESS table keeps in-frame sequences only and misses some clones. Where compared with another copy, unresolved V genes explain less than half of these, and the others have no known cause. Counted in this sample were tens of thousands of clones; around 89% of them appeared once. Jointly, the top ten make up about a tenth of the sample. The source material was CD4+ or CD8+ T cells sorted from blood, sampled in a trial of the OX40 agonist ivuxolimab. This receptor was identified in an adult with an advanced solid tumor such as melanoma, head and neck, liver or kidney cancer.

The nucleotide sequence is TGCGCCAGCATGGTCGGGGCGTCTGGAAACACCATATATTTT. Its amino acids are CASMVGASGNTIYF. Rearrangement joined TRBV5-1 to TRBJ1-3, and TRBD1 may be the D gene, going by 5 matching bases. Relative to germline, V is 6 bases shorter and J is 1 base shorter, with 11 bases between their ends. Sequences SGHRS (CDR1) and YFSETQ (CDR2) are obtained from the germline V gene. From the cysteine through the phenylalanine, the CDR3 covers 14 amino acids. Of the read, only the CDR3 DNA is kept; its 42 bases are in frame from base 1.